These T cell receptor beta chains were read from a single sample in a study of cytomegalovirus exposure and HLA in healthy donors. Method: immunoSEQ multiplex PCR; TCRdb's copy keeps in-frame clones and lacks some. The profile shows 200,000 to 250,000 clones, roughly 89% of them singletons. Sequenced sample: PBMCs. The receptors derive from a man between 18 and 29 years old in good health and CMV-seronegative. CDR3s include the opening cysteine and the closing phenylalanine or tryptophan. Each record gives: J gene, V gene, D gene, clone size, CDR3 DNA, CDR3 protein. The D gene is left open where the match is weak. Clone sizes are given selectively: once, few, many, or a class where the clone is expanded.

TRBJ1-3	TRBV28	NA	NA	TGTGCCAGCAGTTTAGCCAAAGGACTGAACTCTGGAAACACCATATATTTT	CASSLAKGLNSGNTIYF
TRBJ2-7	TRBV5-4	NA	NA	TGTGCCAGCAGCTTAGGTCGGGGCGAGCAGTACTTC	CASSLGRGEQYF
TRBJ1-2	TRBV4-3	NA	NA	TGCGCCAGCAGCCAAGATGACTCCCGGGGGTATGGCTACACCTTC	CASSQDDSRGYGYTF
TRBJ1-3	TRBV11-3	NA	NA	TGTGCCAGCAGCTTAGCAGCGGGGCCCACTGGAAACACCATATATTTT	CASSLAAGPTGNTIYF
TRBJ1-3	TRBV9	NA	NA	TGTGCCAGCAGCGTAGGGAGCTCTGGAAACACCATATATTTT	CASSVGSSGNTIYF
TRBJ2-1	TRBV19	TRBD1	once	TGTGCCAGTAGTATAGAGGGACAGGGGGCCTACAATGAGCAGTTCTTC	CASSIEGQGAYNEQFF
TRBJ2-3	TRBV5-4	NA	NA	TGCGCCAGCAGCCAAGCGGAAACAGATACGCAGTATTTT	CASSQAETDTQYF
TRBJ1-1	TRBV19	NA	once	TGTGCCAGTAGCTTTACAGGGACTACATCTGAAGCTTTCTTT	CASSFTGTTSEAFF
TRBJ2-7	TRBV4-2	TRBD1	NA	TGTGCCAGCAGCGGGACAGGCTACGAGCAGTACTTC	CASSGTGYEQYF
TRBJ2-7	TRBV19	TRBD1	once	TGTGCCAGTAGCCCCGGGACAGGGTACGAGCAGTACTTC	CASSPGTGYEQYF
TRBJ1-2	TRBV4-1	NA	NA	TGCGCCAGCAGCCAAGATTGGAGGGGCCAGGGCTATGGCTACACCTTC	CASSQDWRGQGYGYTF
TRBJ2-7	TRBV6-1	TRBD1	few	TGTGCCAGCAGTGAACAGGCAGGGGGCTACGAGCAGTACTTC	CASSEQAGGYEQYF
TRBJ2-7	TRBV15	NA	NA	TGTGCCACCAGCAGAGATAACCATCAGGGTTGGGTAGAGCAGTACTTC	CATSRDNHQGWVEQYF
TRBJ2-3	TRBV29-1	TRBD2	NA	TGCAGCGTTGGAAGCGGGGGCGGGGGTACAGATACGCAGTATTTT	CSVGSGGGGTDTQYF
TRBJ2-3	TRBV4-1	NA	NA	TGCGCCAGCAGCCAAGATAGAACGCAGTATTTT	CASSQDRTQYF
TRBJ1-3	TRBV6-1	TRBD1	NA	TGTGCCAGCAGGGGGACAGGGTCCTCTGGAAACACCATATATTTT	CASRGTGSSGNTIYF
TRBJ2-1	TRBV19	NA	NA	TGTGCCTCAGAAAGAGGAAGCTCCTACAATGAGCAGTTCTTC	CASERGSSYNEQFF
TRBJ2-5	TRBV11-2	TRBD2	NA	TGTGCCAGCAGCTGGGGGACTAGCGAAGAAGAGACCCAGTACTTC	CASSWGTSEEETQYF
TRBJ1-6	TRBV6-1	TRBD1	NA	TGTGCCAGCAGTGCTGAGACAGGGATAAATTCACCCCTCCACTTT	CASSAETGINSPLHF
TRBJ1-1	TRBV28	NA	few	TGTGCCAGCAGTATTCAGGGGAGCTCTGAAGCTTTCTTT	CASSIQGSSEAFF
TRBJ2-7	TRBV4-3	NA	NA	TGCGCCAGCAGCCAAGGTATGAGCTCCTACGAGCAGTACTTC	CASSQGMSSYEQYF
TRBJ2-1	TRBV28	TRBD2	NA	TGTGCCAGCAGTCCCCCAGGAGCGGGAGTATTTGGTGAGCAGTTCTTC	CASSPPGAGVFGEQFF
TRBJ2-5	TRBV21-1	NA	NA	TGTGCCAGCAGCAATACGACACCTCAAGAGACCCAGTACTTC	CASSNTTPQETQYF
TRBJ2-5	TRBV6-5	NA	NA	TGTGCCAGCAGTTACTCGACACAGCGGGAGACCCAGTACTTC	CASSYSTQRETQYF
TRBJ2-5	TRBV2	NA	NA	TGTGCCACAAGTGGTAGTGCGGAGACCCAGTACTTC	CATSGSAETQYF
TRBJ2-1	TRBV15	NA	NA	TGTGCCACCAGCATTTACCATGAGAATGAGCAGTTCTTC	CATSIYHENEQFF
TRBJ1-2	TRBV6-5	TRBD1	NA	TGTGCCAGCAGTCCGGACAGGGGCGGCTACACCTTC	CASSPDRGGYTF
TRBJ2-1	TRBV5-1	NA	once	TGCGCCAGCAGCTTGTCGGGCTCCTACAATGAGCAGTTCTTC	CASSLSGSYNEQFF
TRBJ1-2	TRBV18	NA	NA	TGTGCCAGCTCACCATACGAAACAGATGGCTACACCTTC	CASSPYETDGYTF
TRBJ1-2	TRBV18	TRBD1	NA	TGTGCCAGCTCAGACAGGGATGCGGCGAACTATGGCTACACCTTC	CASSDRDAANYGYTF
TRBJ2-5	TRBV11-2	NA	NA	TGTGCCAGCGCGCAAGTGGAGACCCAGTACTTC	CASAQVETQYF
TRBJ1-4	TRBV10-3	NA	once	TGTGCCATCGCTCGGGACTCAATTGAAAAACTGTTTTTT	CAIARDSIEKLFF
TRBJ1-6	TRBV5-1	NA	NA	TGCGCCAGCAGTCCCTTCGGTCTAAGCTCCTATAATTCACCCCTCCACTTT	CASSPFGLSSYNSPLHF
TRBJ2-7	TRBV29-1	NA	NA	TGCAGCGTTGAAGAGAGCGCCAGCGAGCAGTACTTC	CSVEESASEQYF
TRBJ1-2	TRBV9	TRBD1	NA	TGTGCCAGCAGCTCCACAGGGGTTGGTGGCTACACCTTC	CASSSTGVGGYTF
TRBJ1-6	TRBV28	TRBD1	NA	TGTGCCACAGACAGGGTAAGCGATTCCTATAATTCACCCCTCCACTTT	CATDRVSDSYNSPLHF
TRBJ2-7	TRBV11-2	NA	NA	TGTGCCAGCAGCTTAGTGGCAGGCAGCTCCTACGAGCAGTACTTC	CASSLVAGSSYEQYF
TRBJ2-3	TRBV5-1	NA	NA	TGCGCCAGCAGAATCAGGGGAGCTAGCACAGATACGCAGTATTTT	CASRIRGASTDTQYF
TRBJ1-5	TRBV19	TRBD1	NA	TGTGCCAGTAGCCCGGACAGGGTGGGGAGTCAGCCCCAGCATTTT	CASSPDRVGSQPQHF
TRBJ1-2	TRBV18	NA	NA	TGTGCCAGCTCACCAGGCAGGGGAGGGCCCTATGGCTACACCTTC	CASSPGRGGPYGYTF
TRBJ2-1	TRBV6-5	TRBD2	NA	TGTGCCAGCAGTTACTGGGCTAGCGGCGGCAATGAGCAGTTCTTC	CASSYWASGGNEQFF
TRBJ1-1	TRBV7-2	NA	NA	TGTGCCAGCAGCTTAGGGACACATATGAACACTGAAGCTTTCTTT	CASSLGTHMNTEAFF
TRBJ2-7	TRBV2	NA	few	TGTGCCAGCAGTCAACTAGCAATCTACGAGCAGTACTTC	CASSQLAIYEQYF
TRBJ1-5	TRBV19	TRBD1	NA	TGTGCCAGTAGCCGATCCCGGGACAGGGGCCAGCCCCAGCATTTT	CASSRSRDRGQPQHF
TRBJ2-1	TRBV11-2	NA	NA	TGTGCCAGCAGCCCTGATGCGGGGAATTACAATGAGCAGTTCTTC	CASSPDAGNYNEQFF
TRBJ2-1	TRBV5-1	NA	NA	TGCGCCAGCAGCTTGAATCCTTATGGGGCTAATGAGCAGTTCTTC	CASSLNPYGANEQFF